This T cell receptor (beta chain) is from a study of blood T cell repertoires in COVID-19. Study context: Samples representing acute and convalescent COVID-19 were sourced from the United States, Italy and Spain. PBMCs, B-cell-depleted T cells, or T cells were the source of the cDNA or gDNA that made up the material.

Authors' methods: It was from reference gene primer amplification that nucleated cell counts were estimated. The assay was immunoSEQ multiplex PCR, and TCRdb's table has in-frame clones only and misses some. V and J calls and clone size are copied from that table; D and trimming were computed from the DNA. The profile covers about 87,000 clones, with over 75% appearing a single time and roughly 2.2% taken by the ten largest. CDR3 length: 15 amino acids. V was trimmed by 2 bases and J by 7 bases, leaving 14 bases between them. From germline, CDR1 is LNHDA and CDR2 SQIVND (reference sequence). The chain recombines TRBV19 with TRBJ2-2; TRBD1 might be the D (6 bases). Material for sequencing was peripheral blood. The sequence derives from a woman between 65 and 79 years old with acute or convalescent COVID-19. The CDR3 DNA reads TGTGCCAGTAGTATAAACCAGGGGCTTGGCGGGGAGCTGTTTTTT. This translates into CASSINQGLGGELFF.